This passage covers 24 T cell receptor beta chains from one sample sequenced in a study of T cell responses to AZD1222 COVID-19 vaccine. The repertoire was sequenced with immunoSEQ multiplex PCR; TCRdb's copy has only in-frame clones and lacks some. This table holds under 150,000 clones, 80% to 90% found once. Sequencing was performed on peripheral blood, taken 28 days after the second AZD1222 dose. The source of these receptors is an adult who received the AZD1222 COVID-19 vaccine.

In nucleotides, the CDR3 is TGTGCCAGCAGCTTCGGGAACCTGAACACTGAAGCTTTCTTT. As protein: CASSFGNLNTEAFF. J is TRBJ1-1 and V is TRBV5-6; D is unresolved. The CDR3 spans 14 residues. CDR1 and CDR2 (germline): SGHDT, YYEEEE. The ends were cut back, 2 bases at V and 0 bases at J, with 8 bases in the middle.

Concerning this clone: Other DNA sequences in this sample translate to the same CDR3. The chain has TRBV5-5 and TRBJ1-4, with D tentatively TRBD1 (6 bases). This CDR3 comprises 15 residues. In germline, CDR1 is SGHKS, CDR2 YYEKEE (reference sequence). With 4 bases removed from V and 0 bases from J, the gap between germline ends came to 10 bases. CDR3: CASSPRTATNEKLFF. The CDR3 DNA reads as TGTGCCAGCAGCCCTCGGACAGCAACTAATGAAAAACTGTTTTTT.

The chain uses TRBV27 and TRBJ1-1; D unclear. Looked up from germline, CDR1 is MNHEY and CDR2 is SMNVEV (reference sequence). There are 15 residues in the CDR3. V dropped 5 bases and J dropped 4 bases, with 17 bases sitting between them. CDR3 bases: TGTGCCAGCAGTCCCACCTGGGCAGCTATCACTGAAGCTTTCTTT. Residues: CASSPTWAAITEAFF.

This chain connects TRBV5-1 to TRBJ2-3; TRBD2 is a possible D gene (5 bases). The germline gives CDR1 SGHRS, CDR2 YFSETQ. This CDR3 has 16 amino acids. V lost 5 bases, J lost 1 base, and 17 bases lay in between. The CDR3 bases are TGCGCCAGCAGACTAGGACCACTCGGCGGCACAGATACGCAGTATTTT. Residues: CASRLGPLGGTDTQYF.

This sequence joins TRBV7-2 and TRBJ2-5; D is unclear. V shed 1 base and J shed 7 bases, with 19 bases lying between them. The CDR3 is 16 amino acids. CDR1 SGHTA and CDR2 FQGNSA come from the germline V gene. For the CDR3, the DNA is TGTGCCAGCAGCTTAGGTTTTCGGACCCTATGGGGGACCCAGTACTTC. The encoded protein is CASSLGFRTLWGTQYF.

The rearrangement uses TRBV5-1 and TRBJ1-2; D uncertain. The V end was cut by 0 bases, the J end by 3 bases, with 6 bases between. CDR3 length equals 13 residues. CDR1 is SGHRS, CDR2 YFSETQ, per germline. The chain's CDR3 is CASSLGRDYGYTF. CDR3 coding DNA: TGCGCCAGCAGCTTGGGAAGAGACTATGGCTACACCTTC.

V and J are TRBV19 and TRBJ2-2; D is possibly TRBD2 (5 bases). CDR1 LNHDA and CDR2 SQIVND come from the germline V gene (reference sequence). V dropped 0 bases and J dropped 3 bases, with 11 bases sitting between them. CDR3 length: 16 amino acids. For the CDR3, the DNA is TGTGCCAGTAGTATAGATGGAGAGGGCGACACCGGGGAGCTGTTTTTT. Protein product: CASSIDGEGDTGELFF.

The CDR3 protein is CASSYTGGTEAFF. CDR3 bases: TGTGCCAGCAGTTATACCGGGGGCACTGAAGCTTTCTTT. The V and J genes are TRBV12-3 or TRBV12-4 and TRBJ1-1, with D possibly matching TRBD1 (5 bases). The CDR3 length is 13 residues. Trimming pared 4 bases from V and 4 bases from J, leaving 10 bases between.

This clone was seen once. The chain couples TRBV2 to TRBJ1-4; D unclear. CDR3 length: 15 residues. The ends were cut back, 3 bases at V and 7 bases at J, with 15 bases in the middle. CDR1 is SNHLY, CDR2 FYNNEI, per germline. The CDR3 reads CASSETGRPREKLFF. The CDR3 DNA reads as TGTGCCAGCAGTGAGACGGGTCGACCCCGTGAAAAACTGTTTTTT.

This rearrangement joins TRBV7-6 to TRBJ2-1, with 13 bases fitting TRBD2. V was clipped by 5 bases and J by 0 bases; unmatched bases: 4. The CDR3 consists of 17 residues. The germline CDR1 and CDR2 sequences are SGHVS and FNYEAQ. The CDR3 DNA reads TGTGCCAGCAGCGTCCGGACTAGCGGGAGCTCCTACAATGAGCAGTTCTTC. This gives the protein CASSVRTSGSSYNEQFF.

The gene calls are TRBV2 and TRBJ1-3; tentative D call: TRBD1 (5 bases). Trimming shortened V by 4 bases and J by 4 bases, and 11 bases separated the two germline ends. The CDR3 spans 14 residues. CDR1 is SNHLY and CDR2 is FYNNEI in the germline V gene. The CDR3 DNA is TGTGCCAGCAGTGGGGGCTTACCCGGAAACACCATATATTTT. This codes for CASSGGLPGNTIYF.

This clone appeared a few times. The gene calls are TRBV20-1 and TRBJ2-1, with D perhaps matching TRBD2 (6 bases). Germline loops: CDR1 DFQATT, CDR2 SNEGSKA (reference sequence). Trimming shortened V by 3 bases and J by 12 bases, and 12 bases separated the two germline ends. The CDR3 runs 11 residues. DNA of the CDR3: TGCAGTGCTAGTGACACTAGCTTGCAGTTCTTC. It is translated as CSASDTSLQFF.

The V call is TRBV29-1, the J call TRBJ2-1; 9 bases map to TRBD2. Unmatched junction bases numbered 12, after V lost 6 bases and J lost 12 bases. Germline values: CDR1 SQVTM, CDR2 ANQGSEA. The CDR3 has 13 residues. The CDR3 reads CSVPGVAGVGQFF. In DNA, the CDR3 is TGCAGCGTCCCAGGGGTAGCGGGAGTAGGGCAGTTCTTC.

The chain is built from TRBV12-3 or TRBV12-4 and TRBJ2-7; D is uncertain. The CDR3 is 13 residues long. V gave up 3 bases and J gave up 2 bases, with 8 bases separating them. In DNA, the CDR3 is TGTGCCAGCAGTTTTGGGTCCACCTACGAGCAGTACTTC. As protein: CASSFGSTYEQYF.

The chain recombines TRBV30 with TRBJ2-3, with D unclear. Trimming cost V 3 bases and J 0 bases, with 7 bases left between them. Germline V gene data show CDR1 as GTSNPN and CDR2 as SVGIG (reference sequence). CDR3 length equals 13 residues. CDR3 sequence: CAWSQPSTDTQYF. The CDR3 coding sequence is TGTGCCTGGAGCCAACCTAGCACAGATACGCAGTATTTT.

This clone was detected once. Written as DNA, the CDR3 is TGTGCCAGTAGTATATCATCCGGGGGAACCACAGATACGCAGTATTTT. It specifies CASSISSGGTTDTQYF. This chain uses TRBV19 with TRBJ2-3; possibly TRBD2 for D (6 bases). The germline V gene encodes CDR1 LNHDA and CDR2 SQIVND (reference sequence). The V and J ends lost 2 bases and 2 bases respectively, with 14 bases between them. The CDR3 sequence is 16 residues long.

The table lists this clone with a few counts. V usage is TRBV2 and J usage is TRBJ2-7; D perhaps matches TRBD2 (5 bases). The CDR3 contains 13 residues. Germline CDR1 and CDR2: SNHLY and FYNNEI. Trimming shortened V by 8 bases and J by 3 bases, and 14 bases separated the two germline ends. CDR3 amino acids: CASGVAPNYEQYF. The CDR3 coding sequence is TGTGCCAGCGGGGTAGCGCCGAACTACGAGCAGTACTTC.

V is TRBV11-2 and J is TRBJ1-2; no reliable D call. Germline lookup yields CDR1 SGHAT and CDR2 FQNNGV. Trimming left V 5 bases short and J 4 bases short, with 11 bases between. CDR3 length: 13 residues. The CDR3 region has the DNA TGTGCCAGCAGCCTTCTCGGGAGCTATGGCTACACCTTC. Protein product: CASSLLGSYGYTF.

This sequence joins TRBV5-6 and TRBJ2-6; D is uncertain. Germline CDR1 and CDR2: SGHDT and YYEEEE. V lost 5 bases and J 0 bases, leaving 9 bases between the germline ends. There are 15 residues in the CDR3. CDR3 bases: TGTGCCAGCAGTTTGCAAGGCTCTGGGGCCAACGTCCTGACTTTC. The encoded protein is CASSLQGSGANVLTF.

The rearrangement joins TRBV12-5 to TRBJ1-1, with 9 bases that match TRBD1. The junction had 8 bases not matched to a gene; V was cut back by 2 bases and J by 4 bases. CDR1 is LGHNT and CDR2 is FRNRAP in the germline V gene. The CDR3 has 16 residues. As DNA, the CDR3 is TGTGCTAGTGGTTTGCCTCGGACAGGGGTTCTCACTGAAGCTTTCTTT. Protein product: CASGLPRTGVLTEAFF.

This clone was seen just once. This sequence joins TRBV9 and TRBJ2-7; D unclear. CDR3 length: 15 amino acids. Germline V gene data show CDR1 as SGDLS and CDR2 as YYNGEE. Trimming shortened V by 0 bases and J by 0 bases, and 10 bases separated the two germline ends. The CDR3 coding sequence is TGTGCCAGCAGCGTAGCCCCATGGGTCTCCTACGAGCAGTACTTC. Residues: CASSVAPWVSYEQYF.

This clone was seen more than once but under ten times. The rearrangement joins TRBV5-1 to TRBJ1-1; TRBD1 is a possible D gene (5 bases). The germline gives CDR1 SGHRS, CDR2 YFSETQ. V lost 1 base and J lost 1, with 11 bases in between. This CDR3 contains 15 residues. The CDR3 nucleotides are TGCGCCAGCAGCTTGCTGGGACCAAGGAACACTGAAGCTTTCTTT. Amino acid sequence: CASSLLGPRNTEAFF.

V gene TRBV7-2 combines with J gene TRBJ2-1; tentative D call: TRBD1 (5 bases). Germline lookup yields CDR1 SGHTA and CDR2 FQGNSA. This CDR3 region has 15 residues. The ends were cut back, 5 bases at V and 0 bases at J, with 11 bases in the middle. CDR3 nucleotides: TGTGCCAGCAGCCATGACAGCACCTCCTACAATGAGCAGTTCTTC. Translated: CASSHDSTSYNEQFF.

The V and J genes are TRBV6-5 and TRBJ2-1, with D hard to call. CDR3 length: 14 residues. Germline-derived CDR1 and CDR2 are MNHEY and SVGAGI. The germline V and J ends were trimmed by 4 bases and 0 bases, with 7 bases remaining between them. The CDR3 bases are TGTGCCAGCAGTTCGTATAGCTCCTACAATGAGCAGTTCTTC. Protein product: CASSSYSSYNEQFF.